This T cell receptor beta chain was sequenced during a study of shared T cell receptors in the human thymus. From germline, CDR1 is SGHNT and CDR2 YYREEE (reference sequence). After removal of 4 bases from V and 0 bases from J, the junction contained 12 bases not matched to a gene. This CDR3 has 17 residues. Generated by immunoSEQ multiplex PCR, the TCRdb table keeps only in-frame clones and is missing some. The repertoire includes around 730,000 clones, approximately 83% of them detected once, and around 0.01% sits in the top ten. These sequences were also reported in another study, on human thymus T cells. That report adds: Corrective surgery for congenital heart defects was being performed on the healthy Finnish infants who were the donors. Use of V and J genes seemed skewed within the thymic and blood repertoires.

The receptor comes from a girl under three years old with a congenital heart defect. The rearrangement joins TRBV5-4 to TRBJ1-1; the match to TRBD1 covers 7 bases. Material for sequencing was thymocytes. CDR3 residues: CASSPQGPQFMNTEAFF. CDR3 coding DNA: TGTGCCAGCAGCCCACAGGGGCCGCAGTTCATGAACACTGAAGCTTTCTTT.